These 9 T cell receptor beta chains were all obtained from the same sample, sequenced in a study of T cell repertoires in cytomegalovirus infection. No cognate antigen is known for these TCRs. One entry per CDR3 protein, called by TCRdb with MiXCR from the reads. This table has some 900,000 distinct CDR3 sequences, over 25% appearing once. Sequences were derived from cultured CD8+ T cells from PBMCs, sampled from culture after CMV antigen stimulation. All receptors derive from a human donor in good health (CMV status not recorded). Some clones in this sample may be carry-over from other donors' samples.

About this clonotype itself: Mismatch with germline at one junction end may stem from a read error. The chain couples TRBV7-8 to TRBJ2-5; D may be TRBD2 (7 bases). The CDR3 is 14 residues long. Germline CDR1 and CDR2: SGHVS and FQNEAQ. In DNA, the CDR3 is TGTACCAGCAGCTTAGGGGGGGGGCTGGAGACCCAGTACTTC. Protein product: CTSSLGGGLETQYF. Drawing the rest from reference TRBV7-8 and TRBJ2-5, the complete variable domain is GAGVSQSPRYKVAKRGQDVALRCDPISGHVSLFWYQQALGQGPEFLTYFQNEAQLDKSGLPSDRFFAERPEGSVSTLKIQRTQQEDSAVYLCTSSLGGGLETQYFGPGTRLLVL.

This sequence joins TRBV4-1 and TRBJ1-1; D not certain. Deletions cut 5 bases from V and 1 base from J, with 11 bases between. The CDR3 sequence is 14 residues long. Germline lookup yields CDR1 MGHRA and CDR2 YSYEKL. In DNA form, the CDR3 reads TGCGCCAGCAGCTTATCTCTGAGGAACACTGAAGCTTTCTTT. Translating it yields CASSLSLRNTEAFF.

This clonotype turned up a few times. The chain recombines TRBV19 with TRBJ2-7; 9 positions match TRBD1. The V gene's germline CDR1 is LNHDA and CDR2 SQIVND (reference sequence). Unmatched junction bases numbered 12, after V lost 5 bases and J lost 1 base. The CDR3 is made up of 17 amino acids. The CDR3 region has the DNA TGTGCCAGTAGTGCCTTGTTTGAGGACAGGGGATCCTACGAGCAGTACTTC. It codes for CASSALFEDRGSYEQYF.

The CDR3 loop is CASSSSRAGVRDEQFF. The CDR3 DNA reads TGTGCCAGCAGTTCCTCTAGAGCGGGGGTACGAGATGAGCAGTTCTTC. The chain links TRBV27 to TRBJ2-1, with 8 bases lining up with TRBD2. J lost 8 bases, V lost 4 bases, and 13 bases had no gene match. Germline V gives CDR1 MNHEY, CDR2 SMNVEV (reference sequence). This CDR3 contains 16 residues.

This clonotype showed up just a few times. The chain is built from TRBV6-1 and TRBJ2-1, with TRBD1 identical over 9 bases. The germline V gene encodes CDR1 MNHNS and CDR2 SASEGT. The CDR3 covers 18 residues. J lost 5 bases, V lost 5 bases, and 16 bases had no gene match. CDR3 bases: TGTGCCAGCAGTTATGGGGGGGTGCCGGGACAGGGACACAATGAGCAGTTCTTC. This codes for CASSYGGVPGQGHNEQFF.

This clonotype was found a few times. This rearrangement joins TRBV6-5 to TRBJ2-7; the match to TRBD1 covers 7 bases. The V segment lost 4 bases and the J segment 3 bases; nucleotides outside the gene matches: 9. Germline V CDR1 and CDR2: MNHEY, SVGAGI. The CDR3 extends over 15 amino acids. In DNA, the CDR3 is TGTGCCAGCAGTTCAACGGGACAGCTGATCTACGAGCAGTACTTC. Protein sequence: CASSSTGQLIYEQYF.

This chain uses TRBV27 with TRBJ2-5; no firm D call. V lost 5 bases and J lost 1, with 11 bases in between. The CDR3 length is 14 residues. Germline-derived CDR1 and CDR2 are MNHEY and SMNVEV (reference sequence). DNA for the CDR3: TGTGCCAGCAGTCCCCTCCTCGTCCAAGAGACCCAGTACTTC. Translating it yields CASSPLLVQETQYF.

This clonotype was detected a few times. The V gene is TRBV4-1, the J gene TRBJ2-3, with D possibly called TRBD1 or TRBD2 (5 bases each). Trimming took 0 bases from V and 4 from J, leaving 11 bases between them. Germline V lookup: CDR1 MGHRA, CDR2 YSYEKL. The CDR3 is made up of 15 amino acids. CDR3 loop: CASSQDGARPDTQYF. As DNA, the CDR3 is TGCGCCAGCAGCCAAGACGGGGCGCGCCCAGATACGCAGTATTTT.

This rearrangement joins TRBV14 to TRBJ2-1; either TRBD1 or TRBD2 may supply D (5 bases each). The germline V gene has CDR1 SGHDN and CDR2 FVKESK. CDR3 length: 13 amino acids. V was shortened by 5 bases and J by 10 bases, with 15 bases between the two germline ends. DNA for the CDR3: TGTGCCAGCAGCTCCGGGACCACCAGCGAGCAGTTCTTC. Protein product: CASSSGTTSEQFF. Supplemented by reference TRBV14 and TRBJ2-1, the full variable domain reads EAGVTQFPSHSVIEKGQTVTLRCDPISGHDNLYWYRRVMGKEIKFLLHFVKESKQDESGMPNNRFLAERTGGTYSTLKVQPAELEDSGVYFCASSSGTTSEQFFGPGTRLTVL.